The present T cell receptor beta chain was sequenced within a study of blood T cell repertoires in COVID-19. The wider study: Whether acute or convalescent, the COVID-19 samples came from the United States, Italy and Spain. T cells, B-cell-depleted T cells, or PBMCs provided the cDNA or gDNA that served as material.

Researchers sorted participants into cohorts using their self-reported clinical history. Assay used: immunoSEQ multiplex PCR; TCRdb lists only in-frame clones, some missing. The sample yields around 250,000 clones, approximately 90% seen once. CDR3 size: 15 residues. CDR1 and CDR2 from the germline V gene are MGHRA and YSYEKL. Germline trimming cut 2 bases from V and 4 bases from J; bases unmatched to any gene: 5. The source material was PBMCs or T cells enriched from blood (not recorded which). The rearrangement uses TRBV4-1 and TRBJ2-7, with 10 bases aligning to TRBD2. This clonotype was obtained from a woman between 35 and 50 years old with acute COVID-19. This chain's CDR3 is CASSQLSTSGYEQYF. For the CDR3, the DNA is TGCGCCAGCAGCCAACTCTCGACTAGCGGGTACGAGCAGTACTTC.